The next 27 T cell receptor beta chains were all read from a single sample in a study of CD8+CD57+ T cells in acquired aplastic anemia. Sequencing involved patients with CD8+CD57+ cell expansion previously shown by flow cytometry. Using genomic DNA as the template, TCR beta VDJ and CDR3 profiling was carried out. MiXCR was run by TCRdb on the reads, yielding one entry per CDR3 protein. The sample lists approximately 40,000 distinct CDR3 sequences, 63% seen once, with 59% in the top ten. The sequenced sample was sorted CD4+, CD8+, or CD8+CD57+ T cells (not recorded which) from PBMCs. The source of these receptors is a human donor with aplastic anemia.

The DNA for the CDR3 is TGCGTAACAGGGGGCCAAGAGACCCAGTACTTC. It encodes CVTGGQETQYF. The V call is TRBV5-1, the J call TRBJ2-5; 8 bases fit TRBD1. Germline V gives CDR1 SGHRS, CDR2 YFSETQ. CDR3 length equals 11 residues. The variable domain in full, completed from reference TRBV5-1 and TRBJ2-5, reads KAGVTQTPRYLIKTRGQQVTLSCSPISGHRSVSWYQQTPGQGLQFLFEYFSETQRNKGNFPGRFSGRQFSNSRSEMNVSTLELGDSALYLCVTGGQETQYFGPGTRLLVL.

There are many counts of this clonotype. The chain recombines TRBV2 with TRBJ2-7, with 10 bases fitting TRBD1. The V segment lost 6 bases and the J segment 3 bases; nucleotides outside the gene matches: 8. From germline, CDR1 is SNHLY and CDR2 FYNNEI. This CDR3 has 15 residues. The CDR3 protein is CASRPDRGYFYEQYF. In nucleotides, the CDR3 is TGTGCCAGCAGACCGGACAGGGGGTATTTCTACGAGCAGTACTTC. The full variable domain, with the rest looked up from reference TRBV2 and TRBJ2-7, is EPEVTQTPSHQVTQMGQEVILRCVPISNHLYFYWYRQILGQKVEFLVSFYNNEISEKSEIFDDQFSVERPDGSNFTLKIRSTKLEDSAMYFCASRPDRGYFYEQYFGPGTRLTVT.

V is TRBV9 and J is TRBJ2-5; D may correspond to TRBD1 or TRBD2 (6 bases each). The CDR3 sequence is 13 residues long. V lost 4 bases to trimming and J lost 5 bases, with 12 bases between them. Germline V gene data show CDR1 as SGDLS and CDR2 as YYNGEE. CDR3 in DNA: TGTGCCAGCAGCACCGGGGGCCCGGAGACCCAGTACTTC. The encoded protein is CASSTGGPETQYF.

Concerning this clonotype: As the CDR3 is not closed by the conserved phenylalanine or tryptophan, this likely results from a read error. CDR3 region: CDSSFRDRSSEQYL. The DNA for the CDR3 is TGCGACAGCAGCTTCCGGGACAGGTCGTCCGAGCAGTACCTC. The genes are TRBV5-1 and TRBJ2-7, with 8 positions matching TRBD1. The CDR3 has 14 amino acids. The germline V gene has CDR1 SGHRS and CDR2 YFSETQ.

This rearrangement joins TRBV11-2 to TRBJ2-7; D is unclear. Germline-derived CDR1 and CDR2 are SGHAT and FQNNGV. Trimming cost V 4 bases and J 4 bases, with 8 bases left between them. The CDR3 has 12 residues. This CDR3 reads CASSSQTYEQYF. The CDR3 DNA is TGTGCCAGCAGCTCCCAGACTTACGAGCAGTACTTC.

The CDR3 spells CASSSQGRTEAFF. In nucleotides, the CDR3 is TGTGCCAGCAGCTCACAGGGTCGAACTGAAGCTTTCTTT. The V gene is TRBV7-9, the J gene TRBJ1-1; D is possibly TRBD1 (6 bases). This CDR3 has 13 residues. Germline assignment: CDR1 SEHNR and CDR2 FQNEAQ (reference sequence). With 4 bases removed from V and 5 bases from J, the gap between germline ends came to 11 bases.

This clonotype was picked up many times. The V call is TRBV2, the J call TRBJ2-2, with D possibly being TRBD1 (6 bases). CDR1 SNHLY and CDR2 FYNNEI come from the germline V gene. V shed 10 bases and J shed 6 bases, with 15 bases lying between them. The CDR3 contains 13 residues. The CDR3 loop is CATRTGISGELFF. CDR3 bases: TGTGCCACCAGAACAGGGATCTCCGGGGAGCTGTTTTTT.

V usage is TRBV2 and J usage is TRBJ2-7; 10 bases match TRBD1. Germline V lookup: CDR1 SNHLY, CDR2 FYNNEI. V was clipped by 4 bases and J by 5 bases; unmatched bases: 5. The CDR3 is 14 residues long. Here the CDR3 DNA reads TGTGCCAGCAGTGGCGGGACAGGGGTCCACGAGCAGTACTTC. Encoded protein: CASSGGTGVHEQYF.

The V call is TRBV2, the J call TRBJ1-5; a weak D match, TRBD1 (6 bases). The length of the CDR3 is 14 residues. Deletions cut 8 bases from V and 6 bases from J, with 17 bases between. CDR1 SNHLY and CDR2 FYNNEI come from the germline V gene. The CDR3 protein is CASAGGQRGQPQHF. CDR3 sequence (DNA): TGTGCCAGCGCTGGGGGCCAGAGGGGTCAGCCCCAGCATTTT.

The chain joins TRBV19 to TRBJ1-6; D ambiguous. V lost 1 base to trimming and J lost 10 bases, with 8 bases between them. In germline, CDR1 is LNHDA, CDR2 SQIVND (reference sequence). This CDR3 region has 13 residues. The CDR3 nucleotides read TGTGCCAGTAGTATAGGCATGGACTCACCCCTCCACTTT. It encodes CASSIGMDSPLHF.

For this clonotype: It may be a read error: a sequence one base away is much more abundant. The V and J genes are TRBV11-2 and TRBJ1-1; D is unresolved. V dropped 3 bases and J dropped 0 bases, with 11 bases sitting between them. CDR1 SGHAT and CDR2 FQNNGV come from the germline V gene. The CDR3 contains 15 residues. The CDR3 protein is CASSLDGEMNTEAFF. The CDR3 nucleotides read TGTGCCAGCAGCTTGGACGGGGAGATGAACACTGAAGCTTTCTTT.

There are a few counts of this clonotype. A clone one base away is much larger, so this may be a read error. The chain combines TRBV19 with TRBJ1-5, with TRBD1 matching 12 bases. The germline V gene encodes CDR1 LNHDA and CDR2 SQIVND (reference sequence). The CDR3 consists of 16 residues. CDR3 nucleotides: TGTGTCAGTAGAATGGGACAGGGGGCGCTTTTACAGCCCCAGCATTTT. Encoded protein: CVSRMGQGALLQPQHF.

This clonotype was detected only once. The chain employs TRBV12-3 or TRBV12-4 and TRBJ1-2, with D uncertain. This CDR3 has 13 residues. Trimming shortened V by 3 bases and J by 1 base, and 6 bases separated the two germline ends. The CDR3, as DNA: TGTGCCAGCAGTTTCCCAAATAACTATGGCTACACCTTC. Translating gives CASSFPNNYGYTF.

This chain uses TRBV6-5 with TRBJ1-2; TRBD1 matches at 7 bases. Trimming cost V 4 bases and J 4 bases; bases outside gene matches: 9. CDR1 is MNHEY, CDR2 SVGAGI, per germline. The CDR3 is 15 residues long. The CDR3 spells CASSSRTGSPYGYTF. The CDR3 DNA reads TGTGCCAGCAGTTCGCGGACAGGCTCCCCCTATGGCTACACCTTC.

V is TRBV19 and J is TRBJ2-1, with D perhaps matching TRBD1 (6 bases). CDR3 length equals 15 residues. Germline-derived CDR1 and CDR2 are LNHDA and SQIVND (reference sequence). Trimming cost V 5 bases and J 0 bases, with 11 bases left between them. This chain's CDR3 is CASSVTGSSYNEQFF. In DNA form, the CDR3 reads TGTGCCAGTAGTGTAACAGGGAGCTCCTACAATGAGCAGTTCTTC. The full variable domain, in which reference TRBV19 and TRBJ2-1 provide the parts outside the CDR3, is DGGITQSPKYLFRKEGQNVTLSCEQNLNHDAMYWYRQDPGQGLRLIYYSQIVNDFQKGDIAEGYSVSREKKESFPLTVTSAQKNPTAFYLCASSVTGSSYNEQFFGPGTRLTVL.

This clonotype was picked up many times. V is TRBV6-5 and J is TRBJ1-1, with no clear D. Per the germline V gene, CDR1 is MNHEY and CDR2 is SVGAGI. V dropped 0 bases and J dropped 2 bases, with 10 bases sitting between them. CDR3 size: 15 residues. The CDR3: CASSYSIAPNTEAFF. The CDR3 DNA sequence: TGTGCCAGCAGTTACTCGATAGCGCCCAACACTGAAGCTTTCTTT.

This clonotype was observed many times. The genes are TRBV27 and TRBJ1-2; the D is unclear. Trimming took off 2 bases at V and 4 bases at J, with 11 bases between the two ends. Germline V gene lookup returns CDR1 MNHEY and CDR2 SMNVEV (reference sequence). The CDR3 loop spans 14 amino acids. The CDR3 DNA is TGTGCCAGCAGTTTACAGGAAAACCCCTATGGCTACACCTTC. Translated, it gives CASSLQENPYGYTF.

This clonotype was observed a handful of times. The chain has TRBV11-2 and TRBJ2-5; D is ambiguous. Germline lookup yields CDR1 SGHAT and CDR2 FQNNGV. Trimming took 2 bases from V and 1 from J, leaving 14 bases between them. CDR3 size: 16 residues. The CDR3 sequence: CASSLRATETQETQYF. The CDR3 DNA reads TGTGCCAGCAGCTTAAGGGCGACGGAGACCCAAGAGACCCAGTACTTC.

In DNA, the CDR3 is TGTGCCACCAGCAGAGATTTGGGGCAAGAGACCCAGTACTTC. It codes for CATSRDLGQETQYF. V is TRBV15 and J is TRBJ2-5; D remains unclear. Germline values: CDR1 LNHNV, CDR2 YYDKDF (reference sequence). The CDR3 is 14 residues long. V lost 0 bases, J lost 2 bases, and 7 bases lay in between.

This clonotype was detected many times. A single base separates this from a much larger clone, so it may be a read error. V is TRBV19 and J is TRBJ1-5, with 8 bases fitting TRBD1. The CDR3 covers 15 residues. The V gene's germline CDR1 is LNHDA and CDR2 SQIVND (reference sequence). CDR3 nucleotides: TGTGCCAGTAGTATTGGGGACAGGATCCATCAGCCCCTGCATTTT. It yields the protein CASSIGDRIHQPLHF.

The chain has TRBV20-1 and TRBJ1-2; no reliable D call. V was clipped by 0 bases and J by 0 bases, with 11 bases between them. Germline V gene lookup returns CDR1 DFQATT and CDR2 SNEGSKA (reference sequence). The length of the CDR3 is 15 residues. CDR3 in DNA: TGCAGTGCTAGAGACGTCCCAGGAGCTAACTATGGCTACACCTTC. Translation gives CSARDVPGANYGYTF.

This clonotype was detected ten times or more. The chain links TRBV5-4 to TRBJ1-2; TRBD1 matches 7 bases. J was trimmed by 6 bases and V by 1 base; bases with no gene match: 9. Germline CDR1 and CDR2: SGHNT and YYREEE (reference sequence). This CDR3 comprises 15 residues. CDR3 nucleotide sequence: TGTGCCAGCAGCTTGACCCCCGGACAGGTGCATGGCTACACCTTC. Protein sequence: CASSLTPGQVHGYTF.

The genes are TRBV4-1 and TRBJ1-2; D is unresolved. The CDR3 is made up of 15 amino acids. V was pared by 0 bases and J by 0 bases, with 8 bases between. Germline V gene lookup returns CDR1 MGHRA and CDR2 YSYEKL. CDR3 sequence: CASSQDRGANYGYTF. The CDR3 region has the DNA TGCGCCAGCAGCCAAGATCGGGGAGCTAACTATGGCTACACCTTC.

CDR3 DNA sequence: TGTGCCACCAGTGATGGGCAGTTAACGAATGGCTACACCTTC. Its protein product is CATSDGQLTNGYTF. V usage is TRBV24-1 and J usage is TRBJ1-2; D remains ambiguous. V was shortened by 3 bases and J by 6 bases, with 13 bases between the two germline ends. The CDR3 loop spans 14 amino acids. Germline assignment: CDR1 KGHDR and CDR2 SFDVKD.

CDR3 loop: CASSETGGGYEQYF. The DNA of the CDR3 is TGTGCCAGCAGTGAAACAGGGGGGGGCTACGAGCAGTACTTC. The chain is built from TRBV2 and TRBJ2-7; TRBD1 is a possible D gene (8 bases). CDR1 SNHLY and CDR2 FYNNEI come from the germline V gene. The V and J ends lost 2 bases and 3 bases respectively, with 11 bases between them. This CDR3 has 14 amino acids.

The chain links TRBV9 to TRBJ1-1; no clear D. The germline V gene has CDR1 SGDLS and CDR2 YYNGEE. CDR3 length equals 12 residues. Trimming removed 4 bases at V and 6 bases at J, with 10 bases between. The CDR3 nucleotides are TGTGCCAGCAGCACGCCCACGTCTGAAGCTTTCTTT. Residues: CASSTPTSEAFF.

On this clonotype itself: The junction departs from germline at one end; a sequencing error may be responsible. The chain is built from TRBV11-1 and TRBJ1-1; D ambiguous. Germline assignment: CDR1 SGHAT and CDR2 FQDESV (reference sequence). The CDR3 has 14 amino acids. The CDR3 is CASSPTQRNTDAFF. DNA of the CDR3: TGTGCCAGCAGCCCAACCCAACGAAACACTGATGCTTTCTTT.